Only one count was recorded for the clone carrying this TCR beta chain. This entry belongs to a study of blood T cell repertoires in COVID-19. This CDR3 comprises 15 residues. CDR1 is ENHRY and CDR2 is SYGVKD in the germline V gene. With V trimmed by 5 bases and J by 0 bases, 7 bases remained unmatched. The data were produced by immunoSEQ multiplex PCR, yet TCRdb's version contains in-frame clones alone and is incomplete. The table lists approximately 50,000 clones, about 77% of them singletons. The specimen sequenced was peripheral blood. The TCR comes from a man aged 65 to 85 with active or convalescent COVID-19. The genes are TRBV10-3 and TRBJ2-7; 7 bases line up with TRBD1. In DNA, the CDR3 is TGTGCCATCAGTCCTGGGACAGCTAGCTCCTACGAGCAGTACTTC. It translates to CAISPGTASSYEQYF.